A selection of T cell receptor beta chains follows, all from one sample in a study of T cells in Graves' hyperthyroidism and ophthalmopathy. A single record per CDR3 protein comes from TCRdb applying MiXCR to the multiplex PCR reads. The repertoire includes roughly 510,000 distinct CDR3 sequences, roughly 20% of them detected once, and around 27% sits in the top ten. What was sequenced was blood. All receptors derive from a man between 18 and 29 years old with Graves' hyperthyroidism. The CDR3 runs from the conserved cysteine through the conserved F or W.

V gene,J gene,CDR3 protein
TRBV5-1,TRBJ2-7,CASSPRGTSYEQYF
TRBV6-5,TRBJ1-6,CASSYSQGISSPLHF
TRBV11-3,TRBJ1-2,CASSVLGSSGYTF
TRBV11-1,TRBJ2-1,CASGINQGYNEQFF
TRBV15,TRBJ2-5,CATSPGGLRETQYF
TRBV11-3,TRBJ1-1,CASRRPGQLNTEAFF
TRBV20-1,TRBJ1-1,CSAHPRLLGTEAFF
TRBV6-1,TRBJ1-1,CASSATGATEAFF
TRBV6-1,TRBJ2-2,CASRRQGELFF
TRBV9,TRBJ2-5,CASSVRTGQETQYF
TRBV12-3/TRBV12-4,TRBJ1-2,CASSFAGHPANYGYTF
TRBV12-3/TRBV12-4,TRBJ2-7,CASTPTGGLYEQYF
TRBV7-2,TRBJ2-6,CASSPGQYSGANVLTF
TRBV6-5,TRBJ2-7,CASSPTGAKNYEQYF
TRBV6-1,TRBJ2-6,CASDLRVGTGANVLTF
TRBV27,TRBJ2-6,CASKASGGLGANVLTF
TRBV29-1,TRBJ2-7,CSVGQGFGSAEQYF
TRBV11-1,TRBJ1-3,CASSLARNTYSGNTIYF
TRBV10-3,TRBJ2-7,CAIKPGTSAYEQYF
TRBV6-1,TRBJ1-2,CASSETGGESDGYTF
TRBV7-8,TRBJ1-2,CASSWGADGYTF
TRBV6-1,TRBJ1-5,CASRGASGQPQHF